The rows below give T cell receptor beta chains drawn from one sample of a study of OX40 agonist ivuxolimab in advanced cancers. Here immunoSEQ multiplex PCR was the method, and the copy in TCRdb shows in-frame clones only, minus some. Altogether roughly 72,000 clones are present, roughly 80% being singletons, with the ten largest covering over 4%. The material sequenced was CD4+ or CD8+ T cells sorted from blood, taken in a trial of the OX40 agonist ivuxolimab. The receptors were gathered from an adult with an advanced solid tumor such as melanoma, head and neck, liver or kidney cancer. The CDR3 runs from the conserved cysteine through the conserved F or W. D genes are given only for firm matches. A clone size is listed for some rows: how often the clone was seen (once, few, many), or a class if it is expanded.

V,D,size,J,DNA,CDR3
TRBV27,-,-,TRBJ2-1,TGTGCCAGCAGTTTCGGGGAAATATTGAGTGAGCAGTTCTTC,CASSFGEILSEQFF
TRBV10-1,TRBD1,few,TRBJ2-3,TGCGCCAGCAGTGAGTCGGGACAGGGGTCAGATACGCAGTATTTT,CASSESGQGSDTQYF
TRBV18,TRBD1,-,TRBJ1-1,TGTGCCAGCTCACCAGGGACAGGGAGTTTTGGCACTGAAGCTTTCTTT,CASSPGTGSFGTEAFF
TRBV7-9,-,-,TRBJ2-5,TGTGCCAGCAGCTTAGAAGGATGGGGATCGTACCAAGAGACCCAGTACTTC,CASSLEGWGSYQETQYF
TRBV9,-,-,TRBJ2-1,TGTGCCAGCACCAGTCATGATGAGCAGTTCTTC,CASTSHDEQFF
TRBV6-6,-,-,TRBJ1-1,TGTGCCAGCAGACCGGGGCAGGGCTTTAGTGAAGCTTTCTTT,CASRPGQGFSEAFF
TRBV5-4,TRBD1,-,TRBJ2-7,TGTGCCAGCAGCTTCGGACAGGGAGTCGAGCAGTACTTC,CASSFGQGVEQYF
TRBV7-3,TRBD1,-,TRBJ2-7,TGTGCCAGCAGCTTAGAAACGCAGGGGGCGCCGAGGGACTTC,CASSLETQGAPRDF
TRBV6-4,TRBD2,few,TRBJ2-3,TGTGCCAGCAGTTCGGGACTAGCGGGAGATACGCAGTATTTT,CASSSGLAGDTQYF
TRBV18,-,-,TRBJ2-7,TGTGCCAGCTCACCAAGGACTATCTCCTACGAGCAGTACTTC,CASSPRTISYEQYF
TRBV6-5,-,-,TRBJ2-2,TGTGCCAGCAGTACCGGGACCGGGGAGCTGTTTTTT,CASSTGTGELFF
TRBV11-3,TRBD1,-,TRBJ2-5,TGTGCCAGCAGCACCGGGACAGGGGTAGCGGGTAATTGGCAAGAGACCCAGTACTTC,CASSTGTGVAGNWQETQYF
TRBV27,TRBD2,once,TRBJ2-1,TGTGCCAGCCCGGTCATCTTTTCAGGTGTTTTCTCTGGGAGGGGTTGGTACAATGAGCAGTTCTTC,CASPVIFSGVFSGRGWYNEQFF
TRBV2,TRBD2,-,TRBJ2-1,TGTGCCAGCAGGACTAGCGATGAGCAGTTCTTC,CASRTSDEQFF
TRBV4-1,TRBD1,-,TRBJ1-6,TGCGCCGCAGCGCCCCAGGGGGCAGGAGATAATTCACCCCTCCACTTT,CAAAPQGAGDNSPLHF